This TCR beta chain was sequenced for a study of cytomegalovirus exposure and HLA in healthy donors. Study outcomes and limitations: As immune exposure information, only CMV serostatus was available. An apparent linkage of common viral pathogens to several of the most significant clusters emerged in a later analysis. High sensitivity and specificity were reportedly achieved when the classifier diagnosed cytomegalovirus status.

The V and J ends lost 5 bases and 10 bases, in that order; junction bases with no gene match: 4. Per the germline V gene, CDR1 is MNHNY and CDR2 is SVGAGI (reference sequence). There are 12 residues in the CDR3. To note about this clone: Its antigen is undetermined.

With 60 Vbeta and 13 Jbeta primers, the PCR was carried out. Original handling: A later analysis counted approximately 88 million unique TCR beta chains, around 11 million shared. Only in-frame clones appear in the TCRdb table, and some are missing; sequencing was by immunoSEQ multiplex PCR. V and J calls and clone size are given by that table; D and trimming were obtained from the DNA. The sample has a few hundred thousand clones, 80% to 90% seen once. The TCR sequence derives from a woman between 18 and 29 years old in good health and CMV-seronegative. The chain combines TRBV6-6 with TRBJ2-1; 8 nucleotides line up with TRBD1. Input material: PBMCs. Here the CDR3 reads CASSGGQAEQFF. The CDR3 region has the DNA TGTGCCAGCAGTGGGGGACAGGCAGAGCAGTTCTTC.